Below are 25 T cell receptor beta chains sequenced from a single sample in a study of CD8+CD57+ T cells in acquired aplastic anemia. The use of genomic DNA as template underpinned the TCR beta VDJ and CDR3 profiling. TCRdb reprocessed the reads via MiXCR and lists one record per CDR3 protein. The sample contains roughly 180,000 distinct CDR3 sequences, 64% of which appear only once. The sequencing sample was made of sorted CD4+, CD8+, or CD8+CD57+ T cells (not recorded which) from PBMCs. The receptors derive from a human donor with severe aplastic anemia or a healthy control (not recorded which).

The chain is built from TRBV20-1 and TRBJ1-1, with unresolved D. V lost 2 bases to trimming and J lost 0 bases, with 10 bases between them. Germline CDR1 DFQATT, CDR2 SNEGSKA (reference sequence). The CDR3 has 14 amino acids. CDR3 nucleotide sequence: TGCAGTGCTAGAAGCGGAAATATGAACACTGAAGCTTTCTTT. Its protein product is CSARSGNMNTEAFF.

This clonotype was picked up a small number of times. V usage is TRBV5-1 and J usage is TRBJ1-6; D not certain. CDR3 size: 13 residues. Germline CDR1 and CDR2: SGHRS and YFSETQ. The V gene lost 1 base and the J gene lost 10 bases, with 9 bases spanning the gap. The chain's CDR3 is CASSLPGRSPLHF. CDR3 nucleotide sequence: TGCGCCAGCAGCTTGCCGGGCAGGTCACCCCTCCACTTT.

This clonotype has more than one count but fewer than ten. As DNA, the CDR3 is TGTGCCACCAGTGATTTGGCGGGGGTCACAGATACGCAGTATTTT. This encodes CATSDLAGVTDTQYF. The V and J genes are TRBV24-1 and TRBJ2-3; 7 bases align to TRBD2. The junction had 1 base not matched to a gene; V was cut back by 0 bases and J by 2 bases. Germline V gene sequence: CDR1 KGHDR, CDR2 SFDVKD. This CDR3 comprises 15 residues.

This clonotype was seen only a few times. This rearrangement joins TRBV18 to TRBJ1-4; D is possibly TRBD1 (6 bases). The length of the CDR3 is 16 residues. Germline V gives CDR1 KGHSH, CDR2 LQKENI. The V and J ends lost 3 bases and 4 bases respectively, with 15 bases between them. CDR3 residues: CASSPAQGKNNEKLFF. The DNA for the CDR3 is TGTGCCAGCTCACCGGCACAGGGAAAGAATAATGAAAAACTGTTTTTT.

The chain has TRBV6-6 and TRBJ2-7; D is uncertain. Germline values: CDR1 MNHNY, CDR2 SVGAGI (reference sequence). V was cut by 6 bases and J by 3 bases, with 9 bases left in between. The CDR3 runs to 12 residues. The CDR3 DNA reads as TGTGCCAGCAGAAGGTCCGACTACGAGCAGTACTTC. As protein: CASRRSDYEQYF.

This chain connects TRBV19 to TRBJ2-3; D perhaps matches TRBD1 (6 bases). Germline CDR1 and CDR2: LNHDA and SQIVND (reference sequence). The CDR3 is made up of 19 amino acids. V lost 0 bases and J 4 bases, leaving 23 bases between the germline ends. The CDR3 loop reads CASSIDSFFGQGNPDTQYF. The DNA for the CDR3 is TGTGCCAGTAGTATAGATAGTTTCTTCGGGCAGGGGAACCCAGATACGCAGTATTTT.

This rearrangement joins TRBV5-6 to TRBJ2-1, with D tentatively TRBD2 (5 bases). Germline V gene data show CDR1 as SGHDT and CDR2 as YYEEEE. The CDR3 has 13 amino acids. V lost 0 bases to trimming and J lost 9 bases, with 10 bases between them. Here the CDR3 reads CASSLAEGVEQFF. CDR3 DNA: TGTGCCAGCAGCTTGGCCGAGGGAGTTGAGCAGTTCTTC.

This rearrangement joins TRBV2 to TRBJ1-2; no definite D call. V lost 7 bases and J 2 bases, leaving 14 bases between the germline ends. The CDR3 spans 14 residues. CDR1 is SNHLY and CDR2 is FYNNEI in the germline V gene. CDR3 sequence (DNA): TGTGCCAGCACACTAAGCTACCTCAACTATGGCTACACCTTC. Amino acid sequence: CASTLSYLNYGYTF.

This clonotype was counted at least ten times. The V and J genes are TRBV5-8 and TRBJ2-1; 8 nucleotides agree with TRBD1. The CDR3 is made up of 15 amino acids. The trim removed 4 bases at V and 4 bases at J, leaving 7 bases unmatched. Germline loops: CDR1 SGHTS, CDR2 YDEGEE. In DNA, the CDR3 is TGTGCCAGCAGCGTCGGACAGGGAGGATACAATGAGCAGTTCTTC. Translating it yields CASSVGQGGYNEQFF.

CDR3 region: CASSLTPALLTEAFF. The DNA of the CDR3 is TGTGCCAGCAGTTTAACTCCGGCACTCCTCACTGAAGCTTTCTTT. The chain employs TRBV7-9 and TRBJ1-1; D is unresolved. This CDR3 spans 15 amino acids. Trimming removed 6 bases from V and 4 bases from J, with 18 bases in between. In germline, CDR1 is SEHNR, CDR2 FQNEAQ (reference sequence).

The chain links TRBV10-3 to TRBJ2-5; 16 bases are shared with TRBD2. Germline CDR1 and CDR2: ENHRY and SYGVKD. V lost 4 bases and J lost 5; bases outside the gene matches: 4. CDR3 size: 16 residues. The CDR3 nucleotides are TGTGCCATCAGTGGGGGACTAGCGGGGGGGACGGAGACCCAGTACTTC. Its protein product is CAISGGLAGGTETQYF.

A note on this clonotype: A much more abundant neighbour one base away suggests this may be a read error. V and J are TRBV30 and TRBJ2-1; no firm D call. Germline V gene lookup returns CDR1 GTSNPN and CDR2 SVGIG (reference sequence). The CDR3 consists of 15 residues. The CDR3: CAWSDPTTIGTEQLF. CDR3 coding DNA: TGTGCCTGGAGCGACCCTACTACGATTGGCACTGAGCAGCTCTTC.

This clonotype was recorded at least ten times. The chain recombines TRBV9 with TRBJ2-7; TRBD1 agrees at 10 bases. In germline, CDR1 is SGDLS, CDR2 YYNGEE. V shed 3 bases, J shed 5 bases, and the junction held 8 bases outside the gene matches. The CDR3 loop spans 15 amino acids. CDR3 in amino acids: CASSAEDRGTNEQYF. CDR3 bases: TGTGCCAGCAGCGCCGAGGACAGGGGGACTAACGAGCAGTACTTC.

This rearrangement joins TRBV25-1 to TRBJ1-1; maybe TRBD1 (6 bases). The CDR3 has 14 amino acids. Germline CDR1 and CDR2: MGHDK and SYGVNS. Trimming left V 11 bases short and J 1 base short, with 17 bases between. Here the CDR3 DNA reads TGTGCCGCTCGGGGGCGGGGAGCGAACACTGAAGCTTTCTTT. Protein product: CAARGRGANTEAFF.

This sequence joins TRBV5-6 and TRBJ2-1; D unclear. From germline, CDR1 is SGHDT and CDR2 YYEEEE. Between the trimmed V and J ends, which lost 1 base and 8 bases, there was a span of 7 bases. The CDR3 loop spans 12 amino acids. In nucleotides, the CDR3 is TGTGCCAGCAGCTTGAGGGTGGATGAGCAGTTCTTC. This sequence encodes CASSLRVDEQFF.

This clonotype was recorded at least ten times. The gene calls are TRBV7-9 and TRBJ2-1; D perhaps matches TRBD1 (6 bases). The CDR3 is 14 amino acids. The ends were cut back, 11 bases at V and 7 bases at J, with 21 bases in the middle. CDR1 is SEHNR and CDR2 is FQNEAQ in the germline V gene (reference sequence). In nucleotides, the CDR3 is TGTGCCTCCTCCGGCGTCAGGGGCGTTAATGAGCAGTTCTTC. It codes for CASSGVRGVNEQFF.

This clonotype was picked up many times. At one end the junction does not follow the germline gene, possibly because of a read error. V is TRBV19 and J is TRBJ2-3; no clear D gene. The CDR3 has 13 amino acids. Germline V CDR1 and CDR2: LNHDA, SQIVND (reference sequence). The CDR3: CASSMLSTDTQCF. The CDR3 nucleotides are TGTGCCAGTAGTATGCTTAGCACAGATACGCAGTGTTTT.

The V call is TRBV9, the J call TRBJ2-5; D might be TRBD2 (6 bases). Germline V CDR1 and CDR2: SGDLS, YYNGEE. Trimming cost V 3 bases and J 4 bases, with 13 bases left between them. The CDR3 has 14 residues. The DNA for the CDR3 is TGTGCCAGCAGCGCGGGGGACTCCCGAGAGACCCAGTACTTC. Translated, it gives CASSAGDSRETQYF.

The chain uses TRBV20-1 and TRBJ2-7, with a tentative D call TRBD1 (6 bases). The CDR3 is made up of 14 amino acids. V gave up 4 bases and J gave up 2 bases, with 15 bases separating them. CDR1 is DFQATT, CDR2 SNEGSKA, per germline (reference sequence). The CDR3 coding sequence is TGCAGTGCTAAAAGGCGGCAGGGGACCTACGAGCAGTACTTC. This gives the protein CSAKRRQGTYEQYF.

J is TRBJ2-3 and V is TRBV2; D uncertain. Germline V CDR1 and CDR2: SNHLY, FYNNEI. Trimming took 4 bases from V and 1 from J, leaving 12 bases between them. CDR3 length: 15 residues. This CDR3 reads CASSAVSWGTDTQYF. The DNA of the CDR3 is TGTGCCAGCAGTGCTGTATCCTGGGGCACAGATACGCAGTATTTT. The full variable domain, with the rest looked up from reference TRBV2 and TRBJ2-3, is EPEVTQTPSHQVTQMGQEVILRCVPISNHLYFYWYRQILGQKVEFLVSFYNNEISEKSEIFDDQFSVERPDGSNFTLKIRSTKLEDSAMYFCASSAVSWGTDTQYFGPGTRLTVL.

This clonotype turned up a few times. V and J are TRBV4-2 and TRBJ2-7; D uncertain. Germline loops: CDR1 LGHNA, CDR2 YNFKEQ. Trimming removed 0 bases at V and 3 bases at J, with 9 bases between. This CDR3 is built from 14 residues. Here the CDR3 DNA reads TGTGCCAGCAGCCAAGATTTGAACGGCTACGAGCAGTACTTC. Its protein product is CASSQDLNGYEQYF.

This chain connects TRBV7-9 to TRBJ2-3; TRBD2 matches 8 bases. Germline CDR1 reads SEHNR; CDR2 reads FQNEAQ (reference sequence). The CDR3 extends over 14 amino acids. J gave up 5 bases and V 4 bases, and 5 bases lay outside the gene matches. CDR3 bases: TGTGCCAGCAGCTCCGGGGGGGGCAAAGATACGCAGTATTTT. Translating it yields CASSSGGGKDTQYF.

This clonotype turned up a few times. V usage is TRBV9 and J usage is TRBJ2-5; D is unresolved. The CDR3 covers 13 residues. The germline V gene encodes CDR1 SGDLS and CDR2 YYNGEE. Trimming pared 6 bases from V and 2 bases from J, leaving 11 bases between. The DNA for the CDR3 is TGTGCCAGCACCTACCGGTGGCAAGAGACCCAGTACTTC. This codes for CASTYRWQETQYF. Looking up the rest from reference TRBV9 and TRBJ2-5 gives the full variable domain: DSGVTQTPKHLITATGQRVTLRCSPRSGDLSVYWYQQSLDQGLQFLIQYYNGEERAKGNILERFSAQQFPDLHSELNLSSLELGDSALYFCASTYRWQETQYFGPGTRLLVL.

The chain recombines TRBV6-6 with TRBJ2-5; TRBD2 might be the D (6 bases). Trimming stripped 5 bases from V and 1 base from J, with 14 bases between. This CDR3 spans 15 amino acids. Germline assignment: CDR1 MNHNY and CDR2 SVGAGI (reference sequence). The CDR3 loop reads CASSGGSGFQETQYF. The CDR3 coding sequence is TGTGCCAGCAGTGGGGGTAGCGGCTTCCAAGAGACCCAGTACTTC.

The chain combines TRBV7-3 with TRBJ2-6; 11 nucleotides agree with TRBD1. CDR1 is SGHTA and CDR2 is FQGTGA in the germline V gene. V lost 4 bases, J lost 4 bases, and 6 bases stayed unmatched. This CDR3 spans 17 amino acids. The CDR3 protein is CASSSGQGAIGANVLTF. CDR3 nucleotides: TGTGCCAGCAGCTCCGGACAGGGGGCGATAGGGGCCAACGTCCTGACTTTC.